This is a list of T cell receptor beta chains from one sample in a study of cytomegalovirus exposure and HLA in healthy donors. The protocol was immunoSEQ multiplex PCR, while the TCRdb copy is restricted to in-frame clones and leaves out a portion. This sample has under 150,000 clones, with 70% to 80% found just once. Sequenced input: PBMCs. The receptors here all came from a woman in her 30s in good health and CMV-seropositive. The CDR3 runs from the conserved cysteine through the conserved F or W. The D gene is left open where the match is weak. Only some rows state a clone size, as once, few, many or a class for expanded clones.

j_call: TRBJ1-1
clone_size: .
v_call: TRBV19
cdr3_length: 16
d_call: TRBD1
cdr3_aa: CASSIGPGTGGTEAFF
cdr3_nt: TGTGCCAGTAGTATCGGTCCCGGGACAGGGGGCACTGAAGCTTTCTTT

j_call: TRBJ2-7
clone_size: .
v_call: TRBV6-5
cdr3_length: 16
d_call: .
cdr3_aa: CASSYSTGQFISEQYF
cdr3_nt: TGTGCCAGCAGTTACTCGACCGGACAGTTTATTAGCGAGCAGTACTTC

j_call: TRBJ1-2
clone_size: .
v_call: TRBV7-3
cdr3_length: 13
d_call: .
cdr3_aa: CASSLRWGSGYTF
cdr3_nt: TGTGCCAGCAGCCTAAGGTGGGGCAGTGGCTACACCTTC

j_call: TRBJ1-1
clone_size: .
v_call: TRBV15
cdr3_length: 15
d_call: .
cdr3_aa: CATSSLGFRDTEAFF
cdr3_nt: TGTGCCACCAGCTCCTTGGGTTTTCGGGACACTGAAGCTTTCTTT

j_call: TRBJ1-4
clone_size: .
v_call: TRBV7-9
cdr3_length: 15
d_call: TRBD1
cdr3_aa: CASSSGTGDNEKLFF
cdr3_nt: TGTGCCAGCAGCTCCGGGACAGGAGATAATGAAAAACTGTTTTTT

j_call: TRBJ1-2
clone_size: .
v_call: TRBV19
cdr3_length: 14
d_call: .
cdr3_aa: CASSIKGRDYGYTF
cdr3_nt: TGTGCCAGTAGTATAAAAGGCAGGGACTATGGCTACACCTTC

j_call: TRBJ1-2
clone_size: .
v_call: TRBV5-4
cdr3_length: 15
d_call: TRBD1
cdr3_aa: CASNPGDRGFYGYTF
cdr3_nt: TGTGCCAGCAATCCGGGGGACAGGGGGTTCTATGGCTACACCTTC

j_call: TRBJ1-2
clone_size: .
v_call: TRBV18
cdr3_length: 17
d_call: TRBD1
cdr3_aa: CASSPWTGGEIRDGYTF
cdr3_nt: TGTGCCAGCTCACCTTGGACAGGGGGCGAAATTAGGGATGGCTACACCTTC

j_call: TRBJ2-5
clone_size: .
v_call: TRBV11-3
cdr3_length: 9
d_call: .
cdr3_aa: CASPGLQYF
cdr3_nt: TGTGCCAGCCCGGGTCTGCAGTACTTC

j_call: TRBJ1-1
clone_size: few
v_call: TRBV5-4
cdr3_length: 16
d_call: .
cdr3_aa: CASSSGLGGLNTEAFF
cdr3_nt: TGTGCCAGCAGCTCAGGTTTGGGGGGGCTGAACACTGAAGCTTTCTTT

j_call: TRBJ2-2
clone_size: .
v_call: TRBV19
cdr3_length: 14
d_call: TRBD1
cdr3_aa: CASSRTGSVGGLFF
cdr3_nt: TGTGCCAGTAGTCGGACAGGCAGCGTCGGTGGGCTGTTTTTT

j_call: TRBJ1-2
clone_size: .
v_call: TRBV27
cdr3_length: 15
d_call: TRBD1
cdr3_aa: CASSIKTGNAYGYTF
cdr3_nt: TGTGCCAGCAGTATCAAGACAGGGAACGCCTATGGCTACACCTTC